This T cell receptor (beta chain) was captured in a study of blood T cell repertoires in COVID-19 (TCRdb year 2020). Turning to the overall study: Samples covering the acute and convalescent phases of COVID-19 were provided by collaborators in the United States, Italy and Spain. Subjects who had been exposed to COVID-19, were actively infected with it, or had recovered from it provided the deeply sampled blood TCRbeta repertoires that made up the dataset. A de-identified subject ID, COVID-19 status, age in years and sex were almost always included in the sample metadata. Where available, HLA class I and class II types were obtained from metadata supplied by the sample provider rather than from assay-based typing. The material from the prospective study consisted of cDNA or gDNA derived from T cells, B-cell-depleted T cells, or PBMCs. The samples were drawn from two sources: the first 160 participants of the ongoing ImmuneRACE study, and approximately 1,300 subjects contributed by 6 global collaborators. A freely available public database, intended as a resource for researchers studying the immune response to SARS-CoV-2, is where the repertoires were released.

Collaborating institutions collected whole blood in K2EDTA tubes following their own protocols. For TCRbeta analysis, collaborators shipped samples in one of three forms: frozen whole blood, isolated PBMCs, or DNA extracted from either of those sample types. Counted from cysteine to phenylalanine, this CDR3 has 12 amino acids. Only the CDR3 part of the read is kept: 36 bases, read in frame from the first base. V was cut back by 5 bases and J by 3 bases, leaving a gap of 8 bases between them. CDR1 and CDR2, per the germline V gene, are MDHEN and SYDVKM. For this clone: Its antigen is currently not known. Base quality data are lacking; no much larger clone is found one base away.

Overall study outcomes, separate from this receptor: The amount of clinical and demographic metadata varied by source and participant and was provided uncurated.

The immunoSEQ Assay, a bias-controlled multiplex PCR, was used to amplify TCRbeta CDR3 regions from genomic DNA. In the authors' own workflow: Nucleated cell counts per sample were estimated from amplification of reference gene primers within the assay. To quantify the absolute abundance of each unique TCRbeta CDR3 rearrangement, sequence reads were collapsed and filtered. For each sample, productive Simpson clonality was calculated as the square root of Simpson's diversity index over productive rearrangements. TCRdb mirrors the immuneACCESS table, restricted to in-frame sequences. Some clones are absent from its copies; in checked studies, under half trace to an unresolved V gene, and the reason for the others is unknown. The DNA was the basis for D and trimming; V, J and clone size are from that table. In all, the sample holds hundreds of thousands of clones, and about 89% of those were seen once. 4.3% of the sample lies in the top ten.

The material sequenced was peripheral blood. Recombination joined TRBV28 with TRBJ2-7; the best D guess is TRBD2, with 5 bases matching. This clonotype was obtained from a woman in her twenties or thirties with acute or convalescent COVID-19. The DNA sequence follows: TGTGCCAGCAGTCCCGAGGGCTACGAGCAGTACTTC. It translates as CASSPEGYEQYF.